A selection of T cell receptor beta chains follows, all from one sample in a study of blood T cell repertoires in COVID-19. Generated by immunoSEQ multiplex PCR, the TCRdb table keeps only in-frame clones and is missing some. The repertoire has roughly 240,000 clones, around 87% of them found once; the top ten carry 3%. Input material: peripheral blood. The receptor set was obtained from a woman aged 25 to 39 who had recovered from COVID-19. The CDR3 runs from the conserved cysteine through the conserved F or W. Each record gives: J gene, V gene, D gene, clone size, CDR3 DNA, CDR3 protein. A D gene is named only where the DNA matches it firmly. A clone size is listed for some rows: how often the clone was seen (once, few, many), or a class if it is expanded.

J: TRBJ2-2; V: TRBV19; D: TRBD2; size: -; DNA: TGTGCCAGTAGTAATCCCAGACTAGCGGGGGGCACCGGGGAGCTGTTTTTT; CDR3: CASSNPRLAGGTGELFF
J: TRBJ2-1; V: TRBV7-7; D: TRBD2; size: -; DNA: TGTGCCAGCAGCTTAGTAGCGGGGGGCTACAATGAGCAGTTCTTC; CDR3: CASSLVAGGYNEQFF
J: TRBJ1-3; V: TRBV12-3/TRBV12-4; D: -; size: -; DNA: TGTGCCAGCAGCCCCAACTCTGGAAACACCATATATTTT; CDR3: CASSPNSGNTIYF
J: TRBJ1-3; V: TRBV5-1; D: -; size: -; DNA: TGCGCCAGCAGCTTGACTTGGACTGCCTCTGGAAACACCATATATTTT; CDR3: CASSLTWTASGNTIYF
J: TRBJ2-7; V: TRBV30; D: -; size: -; DNA: TGTGCCTGGAGTGGGACATACGAGCAGTACTTC; CDR3: CAWSGTYEQYF
J: TRBJ1-1; V: TRBV7-6; D: -; size: -; DNA: TGTGCCAGCAGCTTTCTAGGTGGGACTGAAGCTTTCTTT; CDR3: CASSFLGGTEAFF
J: TRBJ1-5; V: TRBV18; D: -; size: -; DNA: TGTGCCAGCTCTCCCGGTAGCAATCAGCCCCAGCATTTT; CDR3: CASSPGSNQPQHF
J: TRBJ2-5; V: TRBV2; D: -; size: -; DNA: TGTGCCAGCGGGCTTGGCGGGGAAGAGACCCAGTACTTC; CDR3: CASGLGGEETQYF
J: TRBJ2-3; V: TRBV11-2; D: TRBD2; size: -; DNA: TGTGCCAGCAGCTTTACTAGCGGGGGGGCCGGAAGCACAGATACGCAGTATTTT; CDR3: CASSFTSGGAGSTDTQYF
J: TRBJ2-1; V: TRBV7-9; D: TRBD2; size: -; DNA: TGTGCCAGCAGCTTACGCGGGGGGCACTACAATGAGCAGTTCTTC; CDR3: CASSLRGGHYNEQFF
J: TRBJ1-4; V: TRBV7-9; D: TRBD1; size: -; DNA: TGTGCCAGCAGCCCCCAGGAGGGACAGGGAAAACTGTTTTTT; CDR3: CASSPQEGQGKLFF
J: TRBJ1-1; V: TRBV30; D: -; size: -; DNA: TGTGCCTGGAGTCTGAACGGGAACGCTGAAGCTTTCTTT; CDR3: CAWSLNGNAEAFF
J: TRBJ1-1; V: TRBV3-1/TRBV3-2; D: TRBD1; size: -; DNA: TGTGCCAGCAGCCACAACTTAGACAGGGGGGTAGAAGCTTTCTTT; CDR3: CASSHNLDRGVEAFF
J: TRBJ2-2; V: TRBV2; D: TRBD1; size: -; DNA: TGTGCCAGCAAAGGGACAGCGAACACCGGGGAGCTGTTTTTT; CDR3: CASKGTANTGELFF
J: TRBJ2-2; V: TRBV14; D: -; size: -; DNA: TGTGCCAGCAGCCAAGACCTAGACGGGGAGCTGTTTTTT; CDR3: CASSQDLDGELFF
J: TRBJ1-6; V: TRBV9; D: -; size: -; DNA: TGTGCCAGCAGCGTAGAATCCTCGCAGGGTGTACCCCTCCACTTT; CDR3: CASSVESSQGVPLHF
J: TRBJ1-3; V: TRBV19; D: -; size: -; DNA: TGTGCCAGTAGTATGTTAGAAGGAAACACCATATATTTT; CDR3: CASSMLEGNTIYF
J: TRBJ2-2; V: TRBV2; D: -; size: -; DNA: TGTGCCAGCAGTCGGCCTGGTCAGGGGAGGAACACCGGGGAGCTGTTTTTT; CDR3: CASSRPGQGRNTGELFF
J: TRBJ1-1; V: TRBV5-6; D: -; size: few; DNA: TGTGCCAGCAGCACGGGACTCCTGACCGGCACTGAAGCTTTCTTT; CDR3: CASSTGLLTGTEAFF
J: TRBJ2-1; V: TRBV9; D: -; size: -; DNA: TGTGCCAGCAGCGTAGGGGCTAGCGCCACCTACAATGAGCAGTTCTTC; CDR3: CASSVGASATYNEQFF
J: TRBJ1-4; V: TRBV19; D: -; size: -; DNA: TGTGCCAGTGGACAGCGCAATGGGGAAAAACTGTTTTTT; CDR3: CASGQRNGEKLFF
J: TRBJ1-2; V: TRBV12-3/TRBV12-4; D: -; size: -; DNA: TGTGCCAGCACCCAGGACAGATATGGCTACACCTTC; CDR3: CASTQDRYGYTF
J: TRBJ1-5; V: TRBV9; D: -; size: once; DNA: TGTGCCAGCAGCACCCACGGACGGGAGAATCAGCCCCAGCATTTT; CDR3: CASSTHGRENQPQHF
J: TRBJ2-7; V: TRBV7-9; D: -; size: -; DNA: TGTGCCAGCAGCCAGGGGCTATACGAGCAGTACTTC; CDR3: CASSQGLYEQYF
J: TRBJ2-3; V: TRBV2; D: -; size: -; DNA: TGTGCCAGCATGGGTTTGTGGCAGGGGAAGGCAGATACGCAGTATTTT; CDR3: CASMGLWQGKADTQYF
J: TRBJ2-1; V: TRBV4-3; D: TRBD1; size: -; DNA: TGCGCCAGCAGCCCGGGACAGAATGAGCAGTTCTTC; CDR3: CASSPGQNEQFF
J: TRBJ1-6; V: TRBV3-1/TRBV3-2; D: -; size: -; DNA: TGTGCCAGCAGTCAAGGACAGAATTCACCCCTCCACTTT; CDR3: CASSQGQNSPLHF
J: TRBJ1-3; V: TRBV6-5; D: -; size: -; DNA: TGTGCCACCGGGGAGGGAGGGTACGTTGGAAACACCATATATTTT; CDR3: CATGEGGYVGNTIYF
J: TRBJ2-3; V: TRBV7-6; D: TRBD2; size: -; DNA: TGTGCCAGCAGCCAACTAGCGGGGGCACCCACAGATACGCAGTATTTT; CDR3: CASSQLAGAPTDTQYF
J: TRBJ2-2; V: TRBV5-4; D: -; size: -; DNA: TGTGCCAGCAGCTCCACGAACACCGGGGAGCTGTTTTTT; CDR3: CASSSTNTGELFF
J: TRBJ1-1; V: TRBV2; D: TRBD1; size: -; DNA: TGTGCCAGCAGTGATTGGAGGGACAGGGCTATGAACACTGAAGCTTTCTTT; CDR3: CASSDWRDRAMNTEAFF
J: TRBJ1-5; V: TRBV13; D: -; size: -; DNA: TGTGCCAGCAGCTTAGGTCGTCAGCCCCAGCATTTT; CDR3: CASSLGRQPQHF
J: TRBJ1-1; V: TRBV28; D: TRBD1; size: once; DNA: TGTGCCAGCAGGACAGGGTTGGCTGAAGCTTTCTTT; CDR3: CASRTGLAEAFF
J: TRBJ1-5; V: TRBV28; D: TRBD1; size: -; DNA: TGTGCCACCACAGGGGTGGGACAGCCCCAGCATTTT; CDR3: CATTGVGQPQHF
J: TRBJ1-2; V: TRBV3-1/TRBV3-2; D: TRBD1; size: -; DNA: TGTGCCAGCAGTCGGGGGACAGGAGGAGGAAGAATGGGAGGCTACACCTTC; CDR3: CASSRGTGGGRMGGYTF
J: TRBJ1-6; V: TRBV2; D: -; size: few; DNA: TGTGCCAGCAAGGGAGTATCCTATAATTCACCCCTCCACTTT; CDR3: CASKGVSYNSPLHF
J: TRBJ2-7; V: TRBV7-2; D: TRBD1; size: -; DNA: TGTGCCAGCAGCTTCGCCGGGACAGGGGTTGGCGAGCAGTACTTC; CDR3: CASSFAGTGVGEQYF
J: TRBJ1-2; V: TRBV6-1; D: -; size: few; DNA: TGTGCCAGCAGTGAAAGCAGATTTCAGGGGCTGAATGGCTACACCTTC; CDR3: CASSESRFQGLNGYTF
J: TRBJ2-7; V: TRBV5-6; D: TRBD1; size: -; DNA: TGTGCCAGCAGCCGTGATGGGACAGGGGTCCGCGAGCAGTACTTC; CDR3: CASSRDGTGVREQYF
J: TRBJ2-5; V: TRBV7-7; D: TRBD1; size: -; DNA: TGTGCCAGCAGCCCCGGGACAGTTAAGACCCAGTACTTC; CDR3: CASSPGTVKTQYF
J: TRBJ2-1; V: TRBV5-1; D: TRBD2; size: once; DNA: TGCGCCAGCAGCTTGGGGCGGGGGGTCTCCTACAATGAGCAGTTCTTC; CDR3: CASSLGRGVSYNEQFF
J: TRBJ2-7; V: TRBV19; D: -; size: -; DNA: TGTGCCAGTAGTATAAGTGGCGGTCTAACCTACGAGCAGTACTTC; CDR3: CASSISGGLTYEQYF
J: TRBJ2-1; V: TRBV10-3; D: TRBD2; size: -; DNA: TGTGCCATCAGCCCGACGACTAGCGGGGGGGCTGGTGAGCAGTTCTTC; CDR3: CAISPTTSGGAGEQFF
J: TRBJ1-2; V: TRBV19; D: -; size: -; DNA: TGTGCCAGTAGTATAGGCAGGGCAAACTATGGCTACACCTTC; CDR3: CASSIGRANYGYTF
J: TRBJ1-2; V: TRBV6-5; D: -; size: -; DNA: TGTGCCAGCACCCGAGAGGGACAAAAAGGGGGTGGCTACACCTTC; CDR3: CASTREGQKGGGYTF
J: TRBJ1-5; V: TRBV4-1; D: -; size: -; DNA: TGCGCCAGCAGTTTCGGGGGTAATCAGCCCCAGCATTTT; CDR3: CASSFGGNQPQHF
J: TRBJ1-5; V: TRBV4-1; D: -; size: -; DNA: TGCGCCAGCAGCCAGGAACAGGGTTTGAGCAATCAGCCCCAGCATTTT; CDR3: CASSQEQGLSNQPQHF
J: TRBJ2-5; V: TRBV5-1; D: -; size: -; DNA: TGCGCCAGCAGCTTCGGCGGCCAAGAGACCCAGTACTTC; CDR3: CASSFGGQETQYF
J: TRBJ2-3; V: TRBV7-9; D: TRBD2; size: -; DNA: TGTGCCAGCAGCTTAAGGGGCGGGGGGGCCGCAGATACGCAGTATTTT; CDR3: CASSLRGGGAADTQYF
J: TRBJ1-2; V: TRBV7-3; D: -; size: -; DNA: TGTGCCAGCAGCCCCACGGGAGAGTATGGCTACACCTTC; CDR3: CASSPTGEYGYTF
J: TRBJ2-3; V: TRBV3-1/TRBV3-2; D: TRBD1; size: -; DNA: TGTGCCAGCAGCCAGAATACAGGGGGGACAGATACGCAGTATTTT; CDR3: CASSQNTGGTDTQYF
J: TRBJ2-3; V: TRBV3-1/TRBV3-2; D: TRBD2; size: -; DNA: TGTGCCAGCAGCGAAACTAGCGGGGGGGCCGGGGATACGCAGTATTTT; CDR3: CASSETSGGAGDTQYF
J: TRBJ2-7; V: TRBV29-1; D: TRBD1; size: -; DNA: TGCAGCGTGGTGACAGGGGGCTCCTACGAGCAGTACTTC; CDR3: CSVVTGGSYEQYF
J: TRBJ2-7; V: TRBV7-9; D: TRBD2; size: -; DNA: TGTGCCAGCAGCAGCGTCCCAGTGGGGGGGTTGCCCTACGAGCAGTACTTC; CDR3: CASSSVPVGGLPYEQYF
J: TRBJ1-1; V: TRBV23-1; D: -; size: -; DNA: TGCGCCGCTCGTGTGGGGGCGCGAACTGAAGCTTTCTTT; CDR3: CAARVGARTEAFF
J: TRBJ2-6; V: TRBV5-6; D: TRBD2; size: -; DNA: TGTGCCAGCAGCCCCCTACTAGCGGGGGGTGGTAGGGGGGCCAACGTCCTGACTTTC; CDR3: CASSPLLAGGGRGANVLTF
J: TRBJ2-1; V: TRBV5-4; D: -; size: -; DNA: TGTGCCAGCAGCTTGAAGCTTAGCTCCTACAATGAGCAGTTCTTC; CDR3: CASSLKLSSYNEQFF